The 25 T cell receptor beta chains given below trace back to one sample, sequenced in a study of blood T cell repertoires in COVID-19. The assay was immunoSEQ multiplex PCR, and TCRdb's table has in-frame clones only and misses some. The sample shows approximately 260,000 clones, 75% to 90% of them seen only once. Sequencing was done on a sample of peripheral blood. The receptor set was obtained from a woman aged 40 to 49 who had recovered from COVID-19.

The chain carries TRBV5-5 and TRBJ1-3; TRBD1 aligns across 10 bases. Per the germline V gene, CDR1 is SGHKS and CDR2 is YYEKEE (reference sequence). The CDR3 is made up of 17 amino acids. Unmatched junction bases numbered 6, after V lost 2 bases and J lost 1 base. DNA for the CDR3: TGTGCCAGCAGCTTCAAGGGACAGGGGTCTTCTGGAAACACCATATATTTT. The encoded protein is CASSFKGQGSSGNTIYF.

The chain combines TRBV29-1 with TRBJ2-3; TRBD1 agrees at 11 bases. With 6 bases clipped from V and 6 bases from J, the junction kept 8 bases outside the gene matches. Germline lookup yields CDR1 SQVTM and CDR2 ANQGSEA. This CDR3 has 14 amino acids. The CDR3 nucleotides are TGCAGCGTCCTCGGGACAGGGGGGTCGGATACGCAGTATTTT. This codes for CSVLGTGGSDTQYF.

The chain has TRBV7-2 and TRBJ1-2; 11 nucleotides line up with TRBD1. The germline V gene has CDR1 SGHTA and CDR2 FQGNSA. V shed 1 base and J 7 bases; nucleotides not matched to a gene: 5. The CDR3 contains 15 residues. The CDR3 bases are TGTGCCAGCAGCTTAGATGGACAGGGGGCGCGTGGCTACACCTTC. It specifies CASSLDGQGARGYTF. Based on the CDR3 plus reference TRBV7-2 and TRBJ1-2, the full variable domain is GAGVSQSPSNKVTEKGKDVELRCDPISGHTALYWYRQSLGQGLEFLIYFQGNSAPDKSGLPSDRFSAERTGGSVSTLTIQRTQQEDSAVYLCASSLDGQGARGYTFGSGTRLTVV.

V usage is TRBV7-2 and J usage is TRBJ2-1; D uncertain. Trimming cost V 5 bases and J 7 bases, with 12 bases left between them. Germline CDR1 SGHTA, CDR2 FQGNSA. This CDR3 has 13 residues. As DNA, the CDR3 is TGTGCCAGCAGCCAATCCCAGGAAAATGAGCAGTTCTTC. This codes for CASSQSQENEQFF.

Here the CDR3 reads CASSHREGRNYGYTF. The CDR3 DNA is TGTGCCAGCAGCCACCGGGAGGGTCGGAACTATGGCTACACCTTC. The rearrangement links TRBV27 to TRBJ1-2; D unresolved. Germline V gene lookup returns CDR1 MNHEY and CDR2 SMNVEV (reference sequence). Trimming stripped 6 bases from V and 2 bases from J, with 16 bases between. This CDR3 has 15 amino acids.

This chain connects TRBV5-4 to TRBJ2-1, with a weak D call TRBD1 (6 bases). V was cut by 7 bases and J by 0 bases, with 11 bases left in between. Germline CDR1 SGHNT, CDR2 YYREEE (reference sequence). This CDR3 comprises 14 residues. CDR3 sequence (DNA): TGTGCCAGCTTCGGACAGAGCTCCTACAATGAGCAGTTCTTC. It codes for CASFGQSSYNEQFF.

The gene calls are TRBV7-9 and TRBJ1-1; D not certain. The CDR3 is 13 residues long. Trimming removed 5 bases from V and 4 bases from J, with 11 bases in between. Germline V gene sequence: CDR1 SEHNR, CDR2 FQNEAQ (reference sequence). In DNA, the CDR3 is TGTGCCAGCAGCGGGTACGGGTTCACTGAAGCTTTCTTT. Protein sequence: CASSGYGFTEAFF. The full variable domain, with the rest looked up from reference TRBV7-9 and TRBJ1-1, is DTGVSQNPRHKITKRGQNVTFRCDPISEHNRLYWYRQTLGQGPEFLTYFQNEAQLEKSRLLSDRFSAERPKGSFSTLEIQRTEQGDSAMYLCASSGYGFTEAFFGQGTRLTVV.

The chain employs TRBV2 and TRBJ1-1; D gene unclear. In germline, CDR1 is SNHLY, CDR2 FYNNEI. Deletions cut 6 bases from V and 2 bases from J, with 13 bases between. The CDR3 contains 14 residues. CDR3 sequence (DNA): TGTGCCAGCAGGGTGGGGAGACTCAACACTGAAGCTTTCTTT. This encodes CASRVGRLNTEAFF.

The chain combines TRBV6-6 with TRBJ2-7; D gene ambiguous. CDR1 and CDR2 (germline): MNHNY, SVGAGI (reference sequence). Trimming removed 6 bases from V and 2 bases from J, with 8 bases in between. The CDR3 is 12 amino acids. CDR3 in DNA: TGTGCCAGCAGCCAGGATACCTACGAGCAGTACTTC. Its protein product is CASSQDTYEQYF.

This chain connects TRBV19 to TRBJ1-5; 9 positions match TRBD1. The ends lost 7 bases at V and 5 bases at J; junction bases unmatched: 6. CDR3 size: 14 residues. Germline V gene sequence: CDR1 LNHDA, CDR2 SQIVND (reference sequence). CDR3: CASKAGQGHQPQHF. CDR3 DNA: TGTGCCAGTAAGGCCGGACAGGGGCATCAGCCCCAGCATTTT.

V is TRBV19 and J is TRBJ1-3; 8 bases agree with TRBD1. V trimming: 6 bases; J trimming: 0 bases; junction bases outside the gene matches: 10. The CDR3 spans 17 residues. In germline, CDR1 is LNHDA, CDR2 SQIVND (reference sequence). CDR3 region: CASSSSTGAYSGNTIYF. In DNA form, the CDR3 reads TGTGCCAGTAGCTCCTCGACAGGGGCTTACTCTGGAAACACCATATATTTT.

The chain couples TRBV7-8 to TRBJ2-4; 9 bases fit TRBD2. The CDR3 sequence is 14 residues long. Germline CDR1 is SGHVS and CDR2 is FQNEAQ. J was trimmed by 4 bases and V by 6 bases; bases with no gene match: 4. This chain's CDR3 is CASRPLAGKNIQYF. Here the CDR3 DNA reads TGTGCCAGCAGACCTCTAGCGGGAAAAAACATTCAGTACTTC.

The rearrangement uses TRBV7-2 and TRBJ1-4; D is ambiguous. V lost 6 bases to trimming and J lost 4 bases, with 9 bases between them. This CDR3 has 13 residues. Germline CDR1 and CDR2: SGHTA and FQGNSA. The CDR3 spells CASRVQNNEKLFF. CDR3 nucleotides: TGTGCCAGCAGGGTCCAGAATAATGAAAAACTGTTTTTT. The full variable domain, in which reference TRBV7-2 and TRBJ1-4 provide the parts outside the CDR3, is GAGVSQSPSNKVTEKGKDVELRCDPISGHTALYWYRQSLGQGLEFLIYFQGNSAPDKSGLPSDRFSAERTGGSVSTLTIQRTQQEDSAVYLCASRVQNNEKLFFGSGTQLSVL.

The V call is TRBV27, the J call TRBJ1-6; TRBD1 is a possible D gene (5 bases). Germline V gene lookup returns CDR1 MNHEY and CDR2 SMNVEV (reference sequence). V lost 7 bases and J 6 bases, leaving 13 bases between the germline ends. There are 14 residues in the CDR3. The CDR3 coding sequence is TGTGCCAGCAAGCAGGGCCCCGGTAATTCACCCCTCCACTTT. This codes for CASKQGPGNSPLHF.

This clone was observed once. The chain has TRBV24-1 and TRBJ1-1; 9 nucleotides line up with TRBD1. The CDR3 contains 15 residues. J lost 5 bases, V lost 5 bases, and 8 bases had no gene match. CDR1 and CDR2 from the germline V gene are KGHDR and SFDVKD. This CDR3 is CATSGRTGAGTEAFF. The CDR3 DNA follows: TGTGCCACCAGTGGCAGGACAGGGGCCGGGACTGAAGCTTTCTTT.

This chain links TRBV7-9 with TRBJ1-1, with a possible D match to TRBD1 (5 bases). The CDR3 consists of 16 residues. V was cut by 0 bases and J by 3 bases, with 14 bases left in between. From germline, CDR1 is SEHNR and CDR2 FQNEAQ (reference sequence). This chain's CDR3 is CASSLAPQLQDTEAFF. CDR3 DNA sequence: TGTGCCAGCAGCTTAGCCCCTCAACTACAGGACACTGAAGCTTTCTTT.

This sequence joins TRBV29-1 and TRBJ2-1; 8 bases match TRBD2. The trim removed 6 bases at V and 9 bases at J, leaving 10 bases unmatched. The length of the CDR3 is 13 residues. Looked up from germline, CDR1 is SQVTM and CDR2 is ANQGSEA. CDR3 coding DNA: TGCAGCGTCGCCCCCCCGGGACTAGGTGAGCAGTTCTTC. Amino acid sequence: CSVAPPGLGEQFF.

The chain carries TRBV5-4 and TRBJ2-5; tentative D call: TRBD2 (6 bases). The CDR3 covers 15 residues. V lost 7 bases and J 7 bases, leaving 23 bases between the germline ends. Germline V gene lookup returns CDR1 SGHNT and CDR2 YYREEE (reference sequence). The CDR3: CASGSGGASFGTQYF. The CDR3 DNA sequence: TGTGCCAGCGGGTCCGGAGGGGCGAGCTTCGGGACCCAGTACTTC.

V is TRBV3-1 (or the pseudogene TRBV3-2) and J is TRBJ1-1, with D tentatively TRBD1 (6 bases). The V end was cut by 5 bases, the J end by 1 base, with 11 bases between. Germline V gene sequence: CDR1 LGHDT, CDR2 YNNKEL (reference sequence). The CDR3 totals 14 residues. The CDR3: CASSDRPGNTEAFF. The CDR3 region has the DNA TGTGCCAGCAGCGACAGGCCCGGGAACACTGAAGCTTTCTTT.

This clone has a handful of counts. This CDR3 reads CASSLGVKTGEQYV. The CDR3 bases are TGTGCCAGCAGCTTAGGGGTAAAAACGGGGGAGCAGTACGTC. V gene TRBV7-2 combines with J gene TRBJ2-7, with D maybe TRBD2 (5 bases). Looked up from germline, CDR1 is SGHTA and CDR2 is FQGNSA. The CDR3 covers 14 residues. Trimming removed 1 base at V and 7 bases at J, with 14 bases between.

The CDR3 nucleotides read TGTGCCAGCAGCCAACCGGGACAGGGGGCGGAAGAGCAGTACTTC. This gives the protein CASSQPGQGAEEQYF. The V call is TRBV28, the J call TRBJ2-7; 12 bases agree with TRBD1. The J segment lost 7 bases and the V segment lost 6 bases, leaving 10 bases of the junction unmatched. The CDR3 spans 15 residues. Germline CDR1 reads MDHEN; CDR2 reads SYDVKM.

The chain is built from TRBV30 and TRBJ2-1, with D possibly matching TRBD1 (6 bases). With 1 base removed from V and 10 bases from J, the gap between germline ends came to 14 bases. The CDR3 consists of 13 residues. Germline values: CDR1 GTSNPN, CDR2 SVGIG (reference sequence). The CDR3 region is CAWSGDGGQEQFF. The DNA of the CDR3 is TGTGCCTGGAGTGGGGATGGGGGCCAGGAGCAGTTCTTC.

This clone has a handful of counts. DNA for the CDR3: TGCGCCAGCAGCGGTACAGGGGCGGTGAACACTGAAGCTTTCTTT. It is translated as CASSGTGAVNTEAFF. The rearrangement links TRBV5-1 to TRBJ1-1; 7 bases line up with TRBD1. Germline CDR1 is SGHRS and CDR2 is YFSETQ. The V and J ends lost 4 bases and 0 bases, in that order; junction bases with no gene match: 6. This CDR3 has 15 amino acids.

This chain uses TRBV30 with TRBJ1-4, with a possible D match to TRBD1 (6 bases). The germline V gene encodes CDR1 GTSNPN and CDR2 SVGIG (reference sequence). Between the trimmed V and J ends, which lost 7 bases and 3 bases, there was a span of 15 bases. The CDR3 extends over 14 amino acids. DNA for the CDR3: TGTGCCTCGACCTGGGGGCCGGCTAATGAAAAACTGTTTTTT. It specifies CASTWGPANEKLFF.

This chain's CDR3 is CASSQGTGVETQYF. The CDR3 DNA sequence: TGCGCCAGCAGCCAGGGGACAGGGGTAGAGACCCAGTACTTC. The V call is TRBV5-1, the J call TRBJ2-5, with 10 nucleotides matching TRBD1. Germline values: CDR1 SGHRS, CDR2 YFSETQ. The CDR3 length is 14 residues. V lost 4 bases to trimming and J lost 4 bases; unmatched junction nucleotides: 4.